The T cell receptor beta chain under discussion was sequenced for a study of T cell responses to AZD1222 COVID-19 vaccine. Study-level points and caveats: Of spike-specific TCRs, nearly half reportedly target regions left unmutated in variants.

V trimming: 4 bases; J trimming: 3 bases; junction bases outside the gene matches: 8. Germline CDR1 and CDR2: LNHDA and SQIVND (reference sequence). The CDR3 has 16 amino acids. Repertoires were generated with immunoSEQ multiplex PCR, while TCRdb's copy carries only in-frame clones and drops some. The sample includes around 70,000 clones, roughly 85% of them seen just once. Notes on this clone: Its antigen is still unknown.

The chain joins TRBV19 to TRBJ2-7; TRBD1 matches 11 bases. The material sequenced was peripheral blood, taken on day 0 of AZD1222 vaccination. This receptor was obtained from an adult in good health. The CDR3 spells CASSTSLGQGGYEQYF. Here the CDR3 DNA reads TGTGCCAGTAGTACCAGCCTGGGACAGGGGGGCTACGAGCAGTACTTC. Based on the CDR3 plus reference TRBV19 and TRBJ2-7, the full variable domain is DGGITQSPKYLFRKEGQNVTLSCEQNLNHDAMYWYRQDPGQGLRLIYYSQIVNDFQKGDIAEGYSVSREKKESFPLTVTSAQKNPTAFYLCASSTSLGQGGYEQYFGPGTRLTVT.